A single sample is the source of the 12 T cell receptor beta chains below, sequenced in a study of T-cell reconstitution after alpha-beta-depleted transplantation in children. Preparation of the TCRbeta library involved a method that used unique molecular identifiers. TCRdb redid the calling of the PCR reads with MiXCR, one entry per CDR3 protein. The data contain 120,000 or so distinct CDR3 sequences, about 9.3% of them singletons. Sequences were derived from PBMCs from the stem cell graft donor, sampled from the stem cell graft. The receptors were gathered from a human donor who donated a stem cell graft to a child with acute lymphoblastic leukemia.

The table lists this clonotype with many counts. This CDR3 reads CASSGQEAGNTIYF. CDR3 DNA: TGTGCCAGCAGTGGCCAAGAGGCTGGAAACACCATATATTTT. The chain couples TRBV12-3 or TRBV12-4 to TRBJ1-3; D is undetermined. The CDR3 is 14 amino acids. Deletions cut 5 bases from V and 2 bases from J, with 10 bases between.

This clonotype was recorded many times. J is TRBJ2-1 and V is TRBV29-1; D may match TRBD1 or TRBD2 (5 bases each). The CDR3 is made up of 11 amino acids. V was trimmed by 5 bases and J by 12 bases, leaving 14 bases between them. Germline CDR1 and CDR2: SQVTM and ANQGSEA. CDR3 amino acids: CSVQIGTGQFF. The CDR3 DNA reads TGCAGCGTTCAAATTGGGACGGGGCAGTTCTTC.

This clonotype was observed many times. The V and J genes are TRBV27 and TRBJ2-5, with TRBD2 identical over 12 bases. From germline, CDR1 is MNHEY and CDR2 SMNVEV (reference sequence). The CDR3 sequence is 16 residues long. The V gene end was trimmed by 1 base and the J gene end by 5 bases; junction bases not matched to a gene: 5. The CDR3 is CASSLFGLAGYETQYF. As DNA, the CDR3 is TGTGCCAGCAGTTTATTCGGACTAGCGGGGTATGAGACCCAGTACTTC.

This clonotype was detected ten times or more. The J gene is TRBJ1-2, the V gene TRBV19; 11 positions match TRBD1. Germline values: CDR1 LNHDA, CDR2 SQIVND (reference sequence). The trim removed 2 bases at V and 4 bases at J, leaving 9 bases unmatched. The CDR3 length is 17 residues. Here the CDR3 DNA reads TGTGCCAGTAGTATAAGTGGGACAGGGGGACCACCCTATGGCTACACCTTC. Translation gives CASSISGTGGPPYGYTF.

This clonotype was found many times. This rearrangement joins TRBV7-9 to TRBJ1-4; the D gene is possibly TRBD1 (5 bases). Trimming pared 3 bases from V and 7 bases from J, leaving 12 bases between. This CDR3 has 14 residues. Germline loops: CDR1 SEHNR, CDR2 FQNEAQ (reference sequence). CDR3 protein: CASSFGAGSEKLFF. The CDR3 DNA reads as TGTGCCAGCAGCTTCGGGGCAGGGAGTGAAAAACTGTTTTTT.

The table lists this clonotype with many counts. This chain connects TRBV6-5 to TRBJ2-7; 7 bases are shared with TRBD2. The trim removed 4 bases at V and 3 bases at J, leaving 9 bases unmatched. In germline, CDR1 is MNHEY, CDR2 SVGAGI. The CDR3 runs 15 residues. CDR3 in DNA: TGTGCCAGCAGTTTTGGGCTAGCGGCACTCTACGAGCAGTACTTC. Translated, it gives CASSFGLAALYEQYF.

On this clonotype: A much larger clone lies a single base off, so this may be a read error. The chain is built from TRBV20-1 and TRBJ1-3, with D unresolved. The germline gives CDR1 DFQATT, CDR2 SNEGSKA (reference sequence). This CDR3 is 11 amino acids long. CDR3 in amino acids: CRAARGNTIYF. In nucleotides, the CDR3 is TGCAGAGCGGCCCGTGGAAACACCATATATTTT.

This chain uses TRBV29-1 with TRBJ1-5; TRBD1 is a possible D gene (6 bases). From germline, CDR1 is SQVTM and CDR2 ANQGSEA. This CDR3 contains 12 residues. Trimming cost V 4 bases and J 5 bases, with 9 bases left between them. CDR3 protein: CSVAQGDQPQHF. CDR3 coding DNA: TGCAGCGTTGCACAGGGAGATCAGCCCCAGCATTTT.

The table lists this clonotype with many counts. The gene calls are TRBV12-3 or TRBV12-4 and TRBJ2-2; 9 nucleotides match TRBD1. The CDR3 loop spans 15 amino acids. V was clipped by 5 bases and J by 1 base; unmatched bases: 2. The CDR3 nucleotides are TGTGCCAGCAGTCCGACAGGGGGGAACACCGGGGAGCTGTTTTTT. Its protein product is CASSPTGGNTGELFF.

The CDR3 DNA follows: TGTGCCAGCAGGAAAGCGGTTAACACCGGGGAGCTGTTTTTT. Translation gives CASRKAVNTGELFF. The V call is TRBV6-4, the J call TRBJ2-2, with a tentative D call TRBD2 (5 bases). V was pared by 6 bases and J by 2 bases, with 10 bases between. The germline CDR1 and CDR2 sequences are MRHNA and SNTAGT. This CDR3 has 14 residues.

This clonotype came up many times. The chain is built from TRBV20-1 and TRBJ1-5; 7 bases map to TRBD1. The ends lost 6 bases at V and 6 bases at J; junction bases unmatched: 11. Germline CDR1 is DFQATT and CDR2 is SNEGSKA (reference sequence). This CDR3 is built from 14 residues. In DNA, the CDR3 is TGCAGTGCGATGAGACAGGGACAACGTCAGCCCCAGCATTTT. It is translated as CSAMRQGQRQPQHF.

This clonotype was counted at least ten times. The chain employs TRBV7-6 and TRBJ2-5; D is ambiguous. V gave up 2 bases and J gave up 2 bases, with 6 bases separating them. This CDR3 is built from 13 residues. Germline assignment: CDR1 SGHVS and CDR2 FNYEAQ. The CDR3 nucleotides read TGTGCCAGCAGCTTAAAGAGACAAGAGACCCAGTACTTC. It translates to CASSLKRQETQYF.